This T cell receptor (beta chain) was observed in a study of blood T cell repertoires in COVID-19. Overall study context: Italy, Spain and the United States were the sources of the convalescent and acute COVID-19 samples. Sources were T cells, B-cell-depleted T cells, or PBMCs; the material itself was cDNA or gDNA.

In the source study's methods: Estimation of nucleated cell counts was performed using reference gene primer amplification. Clones were sequenced by immunoSEQ multiplex PCR, and TCRdb holds only the in-frame ones, with some missing. V, J and clone size were drawn from that table, and D and trimming were deduced from the DNA. The profile shows some 240,000 clones, roughly 90% of them singletons. This receptor was identified in a man aged 55 to 69 who had recovered from COVID-19. The sequencing input was peripheral blood.

The DNA for the CDR3 is TGTGCCAGCAGCCGCGGGGACCGAACCTACGAGCAGTACTTC. Protein sequence: CASSRGDRTYEQYF. The chain links TRBV7-3 to TRBJ2-7; possible D gene TRBD2, 6 bases. Trimming shortened V by 5 bases and J by 2 bases, and 13 bases separated the two germline ends. The CDR3 sequence is 14 residues long. The V gene's germline CDR1 is SGHTA and CDR2 FQGTGA. Using reference TRBV7-3 and TRBJ2-7 for the parts outside the CDR3, the full variable domain is GAGVSQTPSNKVTEKGKYVELRCDPISGHTALYWYRQSLGQGPEFLIYFQGTGAADDSGLPNDRFFAVRPEGSVSTLKIQRTERGDSAVYLCASSRGDRTYEQYFGPGTRLTVT.